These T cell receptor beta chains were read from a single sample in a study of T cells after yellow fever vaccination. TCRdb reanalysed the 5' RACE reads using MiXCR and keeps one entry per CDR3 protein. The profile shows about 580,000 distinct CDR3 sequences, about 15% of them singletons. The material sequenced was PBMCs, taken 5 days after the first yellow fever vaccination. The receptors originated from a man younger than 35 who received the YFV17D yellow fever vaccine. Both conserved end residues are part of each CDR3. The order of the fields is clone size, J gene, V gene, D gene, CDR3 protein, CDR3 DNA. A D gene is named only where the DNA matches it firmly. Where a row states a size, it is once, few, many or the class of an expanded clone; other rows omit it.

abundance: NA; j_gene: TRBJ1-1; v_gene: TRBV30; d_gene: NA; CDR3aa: CAWSINYWNTEAFF; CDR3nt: TGTGCCTGGAGTATCAACTACTGGAACACTGAAGCTTTCTTT
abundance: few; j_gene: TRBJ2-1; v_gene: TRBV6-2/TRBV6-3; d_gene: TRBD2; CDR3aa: CASTRTSGGRQLVFSYNEQFF; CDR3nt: TGTGCCAGCACCCGGACTAGCGGGGGCCGCCAACTAGTGTTCTCCTACAATGAGCAGTTCTTC
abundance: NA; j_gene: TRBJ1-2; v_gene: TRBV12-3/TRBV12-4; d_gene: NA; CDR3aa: CASRPTVRYTF; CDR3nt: TGTGCCAGCAGACCGACAGTACGCTACACCTTC
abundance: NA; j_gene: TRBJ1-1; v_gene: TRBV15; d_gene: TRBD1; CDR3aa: CATSRVGTANTEAFF; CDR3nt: TGTGCCACCAGCAGAGTCGGGACAGCGAACACTGAAGCTTTCTTT
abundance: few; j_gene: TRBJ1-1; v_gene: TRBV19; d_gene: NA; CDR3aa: CASIGGTEAFF; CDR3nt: TGTGCCAGTATCGGGGGAACTGAAGCTTTCTTT
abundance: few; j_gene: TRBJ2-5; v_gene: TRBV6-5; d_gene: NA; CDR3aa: CASSYDGLRGGLETQYF; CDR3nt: TGTGCCAGCAGTTACGACGGTTTGAGGGGGGGATTGGAGACCCAGTACTTC
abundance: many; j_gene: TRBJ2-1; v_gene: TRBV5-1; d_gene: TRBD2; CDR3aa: CASSPLPGGQNEQFF; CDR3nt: TGCGCCAGCAGCCCGCTCCCGGGGGGGCAGAATGAGCAGTTCTTC
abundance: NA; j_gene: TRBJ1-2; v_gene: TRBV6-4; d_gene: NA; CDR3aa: CATLGPNYGYTF; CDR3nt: TGTGCCACCCTAGGACCTAACTATGGCTACACCTTC
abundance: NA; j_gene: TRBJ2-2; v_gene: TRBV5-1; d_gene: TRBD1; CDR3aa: CASSNRGNSYSGELFF; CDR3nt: TGCGCCAGCAGTAACAGGGGAAATTCTTATTCCGGGGAGCTGTTTTTT
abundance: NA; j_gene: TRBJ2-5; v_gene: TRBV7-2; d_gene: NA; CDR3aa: CASSLIWMPETQYF; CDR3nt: TGTGCCAGCAGCTTAATATGGATGCCGGAGACCCAGTACTTC
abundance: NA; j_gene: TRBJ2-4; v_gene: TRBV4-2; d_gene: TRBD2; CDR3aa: CASSQFSSGPWGKNIQYF; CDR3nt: TGTGCCAGCAGCCAATTTTCTAGCGGCCCCTGGGGCAAAAACATTCAGTACTTC
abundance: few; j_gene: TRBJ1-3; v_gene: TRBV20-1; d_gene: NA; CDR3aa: CSASQSVGNTIYF; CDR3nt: TGCAGTGCGAGTCAGAGCGTTGGAAACACCATATATTTT
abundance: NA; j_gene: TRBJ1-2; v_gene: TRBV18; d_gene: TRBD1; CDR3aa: CASSPEGQEGARYGYTF; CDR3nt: TGTGCCAGCTCACCCGAGGGACAGGAGGGGGCCCGCTATGGCTACACCTTC
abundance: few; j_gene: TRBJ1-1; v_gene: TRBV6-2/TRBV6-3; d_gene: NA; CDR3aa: CASSGAGGTNTEAFF; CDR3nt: TGTGCCAGCAGTGGAGCAGGAGGCACGAACACTGAAGCTTTCTTT
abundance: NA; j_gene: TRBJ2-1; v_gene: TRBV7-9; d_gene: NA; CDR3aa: CASSLERPGEQFF; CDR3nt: TGTGCCAGCAGCTTAGAACGACCCGGTGAGCAGTTCTTC
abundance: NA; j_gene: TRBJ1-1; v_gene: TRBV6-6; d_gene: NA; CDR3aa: CASTARDTEAFF; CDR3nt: TGTGCCAGCACCGCGCGGGACACTGAAGCTTTCTTT
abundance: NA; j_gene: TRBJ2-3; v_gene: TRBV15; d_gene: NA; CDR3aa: CATSVHTDTQYF; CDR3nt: TGTGCCACCAGCGTTCACACAGATACGCAGTATTTT
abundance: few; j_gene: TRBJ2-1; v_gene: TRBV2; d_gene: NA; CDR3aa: CASSEYHEQFF; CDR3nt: TGTGCCAGCAGTGAATACCATGAGCAGTTCTTC
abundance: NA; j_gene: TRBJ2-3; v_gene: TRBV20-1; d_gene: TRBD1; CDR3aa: CSARDRDRVASTDTQYF; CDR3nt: TGCAGTGCTAGAGATCGGGACAGGGTAGCCAGCACAGATACGCAGTATTTT
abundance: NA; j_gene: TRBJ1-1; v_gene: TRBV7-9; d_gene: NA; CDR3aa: CASSTPLSDTEAFF; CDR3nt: TGTGCCAGCAGCACCCCCCTTTCGGACACTGAAGCTTTCTTT
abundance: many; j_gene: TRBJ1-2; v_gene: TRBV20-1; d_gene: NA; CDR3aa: CSARDLWTNLNYGYTF; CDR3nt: TGCAGTGCTAGAGATTTGTGGACGAACCTAAACTATGGCTACACCTTC
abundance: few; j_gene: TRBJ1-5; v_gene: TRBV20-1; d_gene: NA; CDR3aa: CSARDGLPPQHF; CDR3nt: TGCAGTGCTAGAGATGGCCTACCGCCCCAGCATTTT
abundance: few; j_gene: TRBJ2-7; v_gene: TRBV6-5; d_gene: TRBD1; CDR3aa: CASGWVRDRELF; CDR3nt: TGTGCCAGCGGCTGGGTCCGGGACAGGGAGTTGTTC
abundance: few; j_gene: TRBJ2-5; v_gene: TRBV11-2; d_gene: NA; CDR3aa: CASSLARLTGQETQYF; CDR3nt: TGTGCCAGCAGCTTAGCTCGCCTAACGGGGCAAGAGACCCAGTACTTC
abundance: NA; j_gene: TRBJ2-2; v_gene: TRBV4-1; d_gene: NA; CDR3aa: CASSPLGGSGELFF; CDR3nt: TGCGCCAGCAGCCCGCTTGGGGGTTCCGGGGAGCTGTTTTTT
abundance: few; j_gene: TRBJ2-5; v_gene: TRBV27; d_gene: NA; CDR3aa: CASSFAGAGETQYF; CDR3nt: TGTGCCAGCAGTTTTGCAGGGGCAGGCGAGACCCAGTACTTC
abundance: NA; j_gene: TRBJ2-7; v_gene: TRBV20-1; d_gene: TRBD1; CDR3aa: CSARGGQGGGEQYF; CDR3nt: TGCAGTGCTAGGGGTGGACAGGGAGGCGGCGAGCAGTACTTC
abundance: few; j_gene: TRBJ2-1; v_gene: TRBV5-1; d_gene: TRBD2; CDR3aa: CASSSLTSGAYNEQFF; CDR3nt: TGCGCCAGCAGCTCCCTTACTAGCGGGGCGTACAATGAGCAGTTCTTC
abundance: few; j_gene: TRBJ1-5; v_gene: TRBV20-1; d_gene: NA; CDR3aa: CSALAGSYEHQPQHF; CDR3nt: TGCAGTGCCCTGGCAGGTAGCTACGAACATCAGCCCCAGCATTTT
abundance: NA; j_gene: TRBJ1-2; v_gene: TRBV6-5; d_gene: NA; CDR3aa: CASKYAYGYTF; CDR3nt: TGTGCCAGCAAGTACGCCTATGGCTACACCTTC
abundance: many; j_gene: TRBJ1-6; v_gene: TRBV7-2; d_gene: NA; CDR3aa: CASSLGRNNSPLHF; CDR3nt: TGTGCCAGCAGCTTAGGTCGGAATAATTCACCCCTCCACTTT
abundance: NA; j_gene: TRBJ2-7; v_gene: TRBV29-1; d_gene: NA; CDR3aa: CSVPSGQSSYEQYF; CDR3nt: TGCAGCGTTCCGTCCGGACAGAGCTCCTACGAGCAGTACTTC
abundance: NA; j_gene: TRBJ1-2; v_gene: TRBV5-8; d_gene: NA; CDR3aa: CASNRQGFDGYTF; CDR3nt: TGTGCCAGCAACCGGCAGGGATTTGATGGCTACACCTTC
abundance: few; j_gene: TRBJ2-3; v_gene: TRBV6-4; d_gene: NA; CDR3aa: CASSDSSDTQYF; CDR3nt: TGTGCCAGCAGTGACTCCTCAGATACGCAGTATTTT
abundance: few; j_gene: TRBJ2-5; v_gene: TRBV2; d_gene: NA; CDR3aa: CACVEGWETQYF; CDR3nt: TGTGCCTGCGTTGAGGGTTGGGAGACCCAGTACTTC
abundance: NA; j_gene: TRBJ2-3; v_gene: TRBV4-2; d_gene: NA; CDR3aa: CASSPMTSTDTQYF; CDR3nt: TGTGCCAGCAGCCCCATGACTAGCACAGATACGCAGTATTTT
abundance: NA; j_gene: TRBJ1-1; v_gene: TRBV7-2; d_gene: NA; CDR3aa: CASSSGTPNTEAFF; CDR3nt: TGTGCCAGCAGCTCCGGGACACCAAACACTGAAGCTTTCTTT
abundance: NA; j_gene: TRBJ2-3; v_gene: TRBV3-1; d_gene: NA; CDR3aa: CASSQSVVGANSDTQYF; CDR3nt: TGTGCCAGCAGCCAAAGCGTCGTAGGGGCGAATTCAGATACGCAGTATTTT
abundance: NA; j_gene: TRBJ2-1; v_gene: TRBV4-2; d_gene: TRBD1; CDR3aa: CASSQQDRGQKFF; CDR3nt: TGTGCCAGCAGCCAACAGGACAGGGGGCAGAAGTTCTTC
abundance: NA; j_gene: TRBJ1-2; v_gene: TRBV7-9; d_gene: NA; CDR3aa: CAVSFPSYYGYTF; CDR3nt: TGTGCCGTCAGCTTCCCCAGCTACTATGGCTACACCTTC
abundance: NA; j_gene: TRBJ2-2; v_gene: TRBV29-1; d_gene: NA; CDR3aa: CSVGDRANTGELFF; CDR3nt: TGCAGCGTTGGGGACCGTGCGAACACCGGGGAGCTGTTTTTT
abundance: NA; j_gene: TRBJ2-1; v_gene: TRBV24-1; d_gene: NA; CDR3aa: CATSEVNEQFF; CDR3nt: TGTGCCACCAGTGAGGTTAATGAGCAGTTCTTC
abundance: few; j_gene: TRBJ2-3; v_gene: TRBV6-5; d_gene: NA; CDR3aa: CASSYSRGLGADTQYF; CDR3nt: TGTGCCAGCAGTTACTCGCGGGGGCTAGGGGCAGATACGCAGTATTTT
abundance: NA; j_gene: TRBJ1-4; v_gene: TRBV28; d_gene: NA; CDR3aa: CASSSLDNEKLFF; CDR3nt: TGTGCCAGCAGTTCTTTGGATAATGAAAAACTGTTTTTT
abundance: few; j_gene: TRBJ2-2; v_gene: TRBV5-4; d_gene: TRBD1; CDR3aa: CASSARTGSNTGELFF; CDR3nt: TGTGCCAGCAGCGCCCGGACAGGGTCAAACACCGGGGAGCTGTTTTTT
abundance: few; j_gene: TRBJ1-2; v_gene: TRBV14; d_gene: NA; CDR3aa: CASSQIQGYGYTF; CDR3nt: TGTGCCAGCAGCCAAATACAGGGATATGGCTACACCTTC
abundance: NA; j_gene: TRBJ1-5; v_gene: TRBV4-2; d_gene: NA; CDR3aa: CASSQDSKRDNQPQHF; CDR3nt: TGTGCCAGCAGCCAAGATAGTAAGCGGGATAATCAGCCCCAGCATTTT
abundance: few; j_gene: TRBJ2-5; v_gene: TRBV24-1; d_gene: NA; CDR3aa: CARQGASNSQETQYF; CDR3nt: TGTGCCAGACAAGGGGCTAGCAATTCCCAAGAGACCCAGTACTTC
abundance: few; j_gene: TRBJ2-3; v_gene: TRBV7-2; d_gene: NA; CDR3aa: CASRAGAWSSTDTQYF; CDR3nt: TGTGCCAGCCGGGCCGGGGCTTGGTCGAGCACAGATACGCAGTATTTT
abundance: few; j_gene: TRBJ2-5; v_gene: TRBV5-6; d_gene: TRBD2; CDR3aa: CASSLAHSTSGGSRKTQYF; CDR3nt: TGTGCCAGCAGCTTGGCCCATTCGACTAGCGGGGGTTCAAGAAAGACCCAGTACTTC